The rows below give T cell receptor beta chains drawn from one sample of a study of blood T cell repertoires in COVID-19. Profiling relied on immunoSEQ multiplex PCR, and the TCRdb table lists in-frame clones only, not all of them. The sample includes 110,000 to 150,000 clones, over 75% of them seen just once. Material for sequencing was peripheral blood. The receptors here all came from a woman in her forties or fifties with acute or convalescent COVID-19. CDR3s include the opening cysteine and the closing phenylalanine or tryptophan. Each record gives: V gene, clone size, D gene, J gene, CDR3 length, CDR3 protein, CDR3 DNA. D genes are given only for firm matches. Not all rows give a size; the values are once, few, many and, for expanded clones, a class.

v_call: TRBV10-3; clone_size: .; d_call: .; j_call: TRBJ1-1; cdr3_length: 16; cdr3_aa: CAISEIVRPGDTEAFF; cdr3_nt: TGTGCCATCAGTGAGATAGTCAGGCCGGGGGACACTGAAGCTTTCTTT
v_call: TRBV5-4; clone_size: .; d_call: .; j_call: TRBJ1-1; cdr3_length: 16; cdr3_aa: CASSPAPRGGGTEAFF; cdr3_nt: TGTGCCAGCAGCCCGGCCCCCAGGGGAGGGGGCACTGAAGCTTTCTTT
v_call: TRBV5-1; clone_size: .; d_call: TRBD2; j_call: TRBJ2-1; cdr3_length: 13; cdr3_aa: CATTSGGNNEQFF; cdr3_nt: TGCGCCACTACTAGCGGGGGAAACAATGAGCAGTTCTTC
v_call: TRBV18; clone_size: .; d_call: .; j_call: TRBJ2-3; cdr3_length: 15; cdr3_aa: CASSKDRPYTDTQYF; cdr3_nt: TGTGCCAGCTCAAAAGACAGGCCCTACACAGATACGCAGTATTTT
v_call: TRBV28; clone_size: .; d_call: .; j_call: TRBJ1-2; cdr3_length: 12; cdr3_aa: CASSLEDYGYTF; cdr3_nt: TGTGCCAGCAGTTTAGAGGACTATGGCTACACCTTC
v_call: TRBV5-4; clone_size: once; d_call: TRBD2; j_call: TRBJ2-1; cdr3_length: 15; cdr3_aa: CASRRSGNSYNEQFF; cdr3_nt: TGTGCCAGCAGGAGAAGCGGGAACTCCTACAATGAGCAGTTCTTC
v_call: TRBV5-1; clone_size: .; d_call: .; j_call: TRBJ1-6; cdr3_length: 14; cdr3_aa: CASSLGQRNSPLHF; cdr3_nt: TGCGCCAGCAGCTTGGGACAGAGAAATTCACCCCTCCACTTT
v_call: TRBV11-3; clone_size: .; d_call: TRBD2; j_call: TRBJ2-1; cdr3_length: 15; cdr3_aa: CASSLEASGYNEQFF; cdr3_nt: TGTGCCAGCAGCTTAGAGGCTAGCGGATACAATGAGCAGTTCTTC
v_call: TRBV4-1; clone_size: .; d_call: .; j_call: TRBJ2-7; cdr3_length: 13; cdr3_aa: CASSQVEGSEQYF; cdr3_nt: TGCGCCAGCAGCCAAGTCGAAGGGAGCGAGCAGTACTTC
v_call: TRBV19; clone_size: .; d_call: TRBD1; j_call: TRBJ1-1; cdr3_length: 13; cdr3_aa: CASSGDRGTEAFF; cdr3_nt: TGTGCCAGTAGTGGGGACAGGGGCACTGAAGCTTTCTTT
v_call: TRBV6-2/TRBV6-3; clone_size: once; d_call: .; j_call: TRBJ1-4; cdr3_length: 14; cdr3_aa: CASSYVAANEKLFF; cdr3_nt: TGTGCCAGCAGTTACGTGGCAGCTAATGAAAAACTGTTTTTT
v_call: TRBV6-5; clone_size: few; d_call: TRBD1; j_call: TRBJ2-7; cdr3_length: 15; cdr3_aa: CASSGTGTGGYEQYF; cdr3_nt: TGTGCCAGCAGCGGCACCGGGACAGGGGGCTACGAGCAGTACTTC
v_call: TRBV3-1/TRBV3-2; clone_size: .; d_call: TRBD2; j_call: TRBJ2-5; cdr3_length: 17; cdr3_aa: CASSQGELAGALETQYF; cdr3_nt: TGTGCCAGCAGCCAAGGAGAACTAGCGGGAGCTTTGGAGACCCAGTACTTC
v_call: TRBV7-9; clone_size: few; d_call: .; j_call: TRBJ1-5; cdr3_length: 14; cdr3_aa: CASSPDSGFQPQHF; cdr3_nt: TGTGCCAGCAGCCCGGACTCTGGGTTCCAGCCCCAGCATTTT
v_call: TRBV9; clone_size: few; d_call: .; j_call: TRBJ1-2; cdr3_length: 13; cdr3_aa: CASSAGESYGYTF; cdr3_nt: TGTGCCAGCAGCGCCGGGGAATCCTATGGCTACACCTTC
v_call: TRBV27; clone_size: .; d_call: .; j_call: TRBJ1-3; cdr3_length: 14; cdr3_aa: CASSWAGAGNTIYF; cdr3_nt: TGTGCCAGCAGTTGGGCGGGGGCAGGAAACACCATATATTTT
v_call: TRBV19; clone_size: .; d_call: TRBD1; j_call: TRBJ2-7; cdr3_length: 14; cdr3_aa: CASIRYRGLYEQYF; cdr3_nt: TGTGCCAGTATCCGTTACAGGGGGCTCTACGAGCAGTACTTC
v_call: TRBV19; clone_size: .; d_call: TRBD2; j_call: TRBJ2-7; cdr3_length: 16; cdr3_aa: CASTPGSGRLSYEQYF; cdr3_nt: TGTGCCAGTACACCCGGGAGCGGGAGACTTTCCTACGAGCAGTACTTC
v_call: TRBV2; clone_size: .; d_call: TRBD1; j_call: TRBJ1-1; cdr3_length: 14; cdr3_aa: CASSEEGDRVEAFF; cdr3_nt: TGTGCCAGCAGTGAAGAAGGGGACAGGGTTGAAGCTTTCTTT
v_call: TRBV13; clone_size: .; d_call: .; j_call: TRBJ2-7; cdr3_length: 16; cdr3_aa: CASSSPEGEPSYEQYF; cdr3_nt: TGTGCCAGCAGCTCCCCCGAGGGGGAACCCTCCTACGAGCAGTACTTC
v_call: TRBV13; clone_size: .; d_call: .; j_call: TRBJ1-1; cdr3_length: 15; cdr3_aa: CASSLGQDLNTEAFF; cdr3_nt: TGTGCCAGCAGCTTAGGTCAGGATCTAAACACTGAAGCTTTCTTT
v_call: TRBV5-1; clone_size: .; d_call: TRBD2; j_call: TRBJ2-7; cdr3_length: 13; cdr3_aa: CASSNLAGYEQYF; cdr3_nt: TGCGCCAGCAGCAATCTAGCGGGGTACGAGCAGTACTTC
v_call: TRBV6-6; clone_size: once; d_call: .; j_call: TRBJ2-3; cdr3_length: 15; cdr3_aa: CASSFGLAGLDTQYF; cdr3_nt: TGTGCCAGCAGTTTCGGACTGGCGGGATTAGATACGCAGTATTTT
v_call: TRBV5-4; clone_size: .; d_call: .; j_call: TRBJ1-6; cdr3_length: 16; cdr3_aa: CASSLAIGGEGSPLHF; cdr3_nt: TGTGCCAGCAGCTTGGCCATCGGAGGGGAGGGTTCACCCCTCCACTTT
v_call: TRBV7-2; clone_size: .; d_call: .; j_call: TRBJ2-7; cdr3_length: 13; cdr3_aa: CASSTRFAYEQYF; cdr3_nt: TGTGCCAGCAGCACCCGCTTCGCGTACGAGCAGTACTTC
v_call: TRBV11-2; clone_size: .; d_call: .; j_call: TRBJ2-5; cdr3_length: 17; cdr3_aa: CASSLSPLVGLQGTQYF; cdr3_nt: TGTGCCAGCAGCTTATCACCGTTGGTAGGCCTACAGGGGACCCAGTACTTC
v_call: TRBV6-4; clone_size: .; d_call: .; j_call: TRBJ2-3; cdr3_length: 12; cdr3_aa: CASSDDSATQYF; cdr3_nt: TGTGCCAGCAGTGACGACTCGGCGACGCAGTATTTT
v_call: TRBV7-2; clone_size: .; d_call: .; j_call: TRBJ2-2; cdr3_length: 14; cdr3_aa: CASSLAYQTGELFF; cdr3_nt: TGTGCCAGCAGCTTAGCGTACCAGACCGGGGAGCTGTTTTTT
v_call: TRBV7-8; clone_size: .; d_call: .; j_call: TRBJ1-1; cdr3_length: 12; cdr3_aa: CASRRAVTEAFF; cdr3_nt: TGTGCCAGCAGACGAGCCGTCACTGAAGCTTTCTTT
v_call: TRBV6-5; clone_size: .; d_call: TRBD1; j_call: TRBJ1-2; cdr3_length: 15; cdr3_aa: CASRRLQTGNYGYTF; cdr3_nt: TGTGCCAGCAGGAGACTACAGACAGGGAACTATGGCTACACCTTC
v_call: TRBV19; clone_size: .; d_call: TRBD1; j_call: TRBJ1-2; cdr3_length: 15; cdr3_aa: CASSLPGEGARGYTF; cdr3_nt: TGTGCCAGTAGTCTTCCTGGAGAGGGGGCACGTGGCTACACCTTC
v_call: TRBV5-4; clone_size: .; d_call: TRBD1; j_call: TRBJ2-2; cdr3_length: 16; cdr3_aa: CASSSRQGARTGELFF; cdr3_nt: TGTGCCAGCAGCTCCAGACAGGGGGCTAGGACCGGGGAGCTGTTTTTT
v_call: TRBV6-5; clone_size: .; d_call: .; j_call: TRBJ1-1; cdr3_length: 13; cdr3_aa: CASSTQQNTEAFF; cdr3_nt: TGTGCCAGCAGCACACAGCAGAACACTGAAGCTTTCTTT
v_call: TRBV20-1; clone_size: .; d_call: .; j_call: TRBJ2-2; cdr3_length: 13; cdr3_aa: CSASVASTGELFF; cdr3_nt: TGCAGTGCTAGTGTAGCGTCCACCGGGGAGCTGTTTTTT
v_call: TRBV24-1; clone_size: .; d_call: .; j_call: TRBJ2-7; cdr3_length: 13; cdr3_aa: CATPDSGSYEQYF; cdr3_nt: TGTGCCACTCCGGATAGCGGCTCCTACGAGCAGTACTTC
v_call: TRBV21-1; clone_size: few; d_call: .; j_call: TRBJ1-5; cdr3_length: 18; cdr3_aa: CASPGGIRAGKDNQPQHF; cdr3_nt: TGTGCCAGCCCAGGGGGAATTAGGGCAGGGAAGGACAATCAGCCCCAGCATTTT
v_call: TRBV5-1; clone_size: .; d_call: TRBD1; j_call: TRBJ1-2; cdr3_length: 17; cdr3_aa: CASSLYLGQGHLNGYTF; cdr3_nt: TGCGCCAGCAGCCTCTACCTGGGACAGGGCCACCTGAATGGCTACACCTTC
v_call: TRBV9; clone_size: .; d_call: TRBD1; j_call: TRBJ1-1; cdr3_length: 15; cdr3_aa: CASSAGTGSNTEAFF; cdr3_nt: TGTGCCAGCAGCGCAGGGACAGGGAGTAACACTGAAGCTTTCTTT
v_call: TRBV30; clone_size: .; d_call: TRBD1; j_call: TRBJ1-2; cdr3_length: 13; cdr3_aa: CAWSVTRGDGYTF; cdr3_nt: TGTGCCTGGAGTGTAACCAGGGGGGATGGCTACACCTTC
v_call: TRBV7-9; clone_size: .; d_call: .; j_call: TRBJ2-7; cdr3_length: 15; cdr3_aa: CASSQGIASSYEQYF; cdr3_nt: TGTGCCAGCAGCCAGGGTATCGCCAGTTCCTACGAGCAGTACTTC
v_call: TRBV3-1/TRBV3-2; clone_size: .; d_call: .; j_call: TRBJ1-1; cdr3_length: 16; cdr3_aa: CASSQYLDSGIGEAFF; cdr3_nt: TGTGCCAGCAGCCAATACCTCGACAGTGGGATAGGTGAAGCTTTCTTT
v_call: TRBV9; clone_size: .; d_call: .; j_call: TRBJ1-3; cdr3_length: 16; cdr3_aa: CASSVARQFSGNTIYF; cdr3_nt: TGTGCCAGCAGCGTAGCGAGACAGTTCTCTGGAAACACCATATATTTT
v_call: TRBV29-1; clone_size: few; d_call: TRBD1; j_call: TRBJ1-2; cdr3_length: 13; cdr3_aa: CSSAGTGDDGYTF; cdr3_nt: TGCAGCTCCGCTGGTACAGGGGACGATGGCTACACCTTC
v_call: TRBV27; clone_size: .; d_call: TRBD1; j_call: TRBJ2-7; cdr3_length: 14; cdr3_aa: CASSFRDRGHEQYF; cdr3_nt: TGTGCCAGCAGTTTCCGGGACAGGGGGCACGAGCAGTACTTC
v_call: TRBV27; clone_size: once; d_call: TRBD2; j_call: TRBJ2-5; cdr3_length: 16; cdr3_aa: CASSLGTSGRGETQYF; cdr3_nt: TGTGCCAGCAGTTTAGGGACTAGCGGGAGGGGAGAGACCCAGTACTTC
v_call: TRBV11-2; clone_size: .; d_call: .; j_call: TRBJ1-1; cdr3_length: 15; cdr3_aa: CASSLDYGGATEAFF; cdr3_nt: TGTGCCAGCAGCTTAGATTACGGCGGGGCCACTGAAGCTTTCTTT
v_call: TRBV9; clone_size: .; d_call: TRBD1; j_call: TRBJ1-5; cdr3_length: 13; cdr3_aa: CASRGTGGQPQHF; cdr3_nt: TGTGCCAGCAGGGGGACAGGAGGTCAGCCCCAGCATTTT
v_call: TRBV3-1/TRBV3-2; clone_size: .; d_call: TRBD1; j_call: TRBJ1-6; cdr3_length: 15; cdr3_aa: CASSVRTGRDSPLHF; cdr3_nt: TGTGCCAGCAGCGTCCGGACAGGCCGGGATTCACCCCTCCACTTT
v_call: TRBV24-1; clone_size: .; d_call: TRBD2; j_call: TRBJ2-7; cdr3_length: 20; cdr3_aa: CATSDAPGTSGSSVAYEQYF; cdr3_nt: TGTGCCACCAGTGATGCTCCCGGGACTAGCGGGAGTAGCGTCGCCTACGAGCAGTACTTC
v_call: TRBV9; clone_size: .; d_call: TRBD1; j_call: TRBJ2-3; cdr3_length: 15; cdr3_aa: CASSIGTGVRDTQYF; cdr3_nt: TGTGCCAGCAGCATCGGGACAGGGGTCAGAGATACGCAGTATTTT
v_call: TRBV19; clone_size: .; d_call: TRBD1; j_call: TRBJ1-5; cdr3_length: 19; cdr3_aa: CASSRGSTGTVVSNQPQHF; cdr3_nt: TGTGCCAGTAGTAGGGGGTCGACCGGGACAGTGGTTAGCAATCAGCCCCAGCATTTT
v_call: TRBV2; clone_size: .; d_call: .; j_call: TRBJ1-3; cdr3_length: 15; cdr3_aa: CASSLLTSSGNTIYF; cdr3_nt: TGTGCCAGCAGTCTCCTTACAAGCTCTGGAAACACCATATATTTT
v_call: TRBV30; clone_size: .; d_call: .; j_call: TRBJ1-6; cdr3_length: 17; cdr3_aa: CAWSVIRVGLNNSPLHF; cdr3_nt: TGTGCCTGGAGTGTAATCAGGGTAGGGTTGAATAATTCACCCCTCCACTTT
v_call: TRBV28; clone_size: .; d_call: .; j_call: TRBJ2-7; cdr3_length: 14; cdr3_aa: CASSDPDGIYEQYF; cdr3_nt: TGTGCCAGCAGTGACCCGGACGGGATATACGAGCAGTACTTC